One sample yielded the 13 T cell receptor beta chains listed below, sequenced in a study of shared clonotypes between healthy human individuals. TCRdb's copy holds only in-frame clones and misses some; the assay was immunoSEQ multiplex PCR. The sample holds about 2 million clones, 85% to 95% seen once. The specimen was naive CD4+ T cells sorted from blood. Noted subset: CD45RA+ positively selected. The receptor source for this set is a man between 18 and 29 years old in good health.

V and J are TRBV29-1 and TRBJ2-6; TRBD1 or TRBD2 may be the D gene (5 bases each). V was trimmed by 5 bases and J by 4 bases, leaving 9 bases between them. The CDR3 is made up of 13 amino acids. Germline lookup yields CDR1 SQVTM and CDR2 ANQGSEA. The CDR3 DNA is TGCAGCGTTCGGGACGGGGGGGCCAACGTCCTGACTTTC. Translation gives CSVRDGGANVLTF.

CDR3 in amino acids: CASSLGGERGKEQFF. In DNA, the CDR3 is TGCGCCAGCAGCCTCGGCGGGGAGAGGGGGAAGGAGCAGTTCTTC. The chain is built from TRBV5-1 and TRBJ2-1, with D perhaps assigned TRBD1 or TRBD2 (6 bases each). The CDR3 is 15 residues long. The V end lost 4 bases, the J end lost 10 bases, and 21 bases lay between the germline ends. Germline values: CDR1 SGHRS, CDR2 YFSETQ.

The chain links TRBV11-2 to TRBJ2-5, with 13 bases fitting TRBD2. The germline CDR1 and CDR2 sequences are SGHAT and FQNNGV. J was trimmed by 6 bases and V by 5 bases; bases with no gene match: 9. CDR3 length: 16 amino acids. The chain's CDR3 is CASSVATSGGFKTQYF. In DNA form, the CDR3 reads TGTGCCAGCAGCGTCGCGACTAGCGGGGGGTTTAAGACCCAGTACTTC. Supplemented by reference TRBV11-2 and TRBJ2-5, the full variable domain reads EAGVAQSPRYKIIEKRQSVAFWCNPISGHATLYWYQQILGQGPKLLIQFQNNGVVDDSQLPKDRFSAERLKGVDSTLKIQPAKLEDSAVYLCASSVATSGGFKTQYFGPGTRLLVL.

The chain is built from TRBV6-5 and TRBJ2-5, with D perhaps TRBD1 (6 bases). From germline, CDR1 is MNHEY and CDR2 SVGAGI. V was pared by 1 base and J by 5 bases, with 8 bases between. The CDR3 covers 13 residues. CDR3 sequence: CASSYLGAETQYF. The CDR3 DNA reads as TGTGCCAGCAGTTACTTGGGGGCCGAGACCCAGTACTTC.

This clone was counted ten times or more. The J gene is TRBJ1-3, the V gene TRBV2; D gene ambiguous. The V end lost 9 bases, the J end lost 0 bases, and 18 bases lay between the germline ends. This CDR3 has 16 residues. The germline CDR1 and CDR2 sequences are SNHLY and FYNNEI. CDR3: CASSRSSNPSGNTIYF. CDR3 coding DNA: TGTGCCAGTTCTCGGTCATCCAACCCCTCTGGAAACACCATATATTTT.

The chain carries TRBV21-1 and TRBJ1-2. TRBV21-1 is a listed pseudogene. The CDR3 sequence is 14 residues long. In DNA, the CDR3 is TGTGCCAGCAGTCTCGCGGAGCGCTGGATGGGCTACACCTTC. It yields the protein CASSLAERWMGYTF.

This clone has only one observation. The chain has TRBV10-2 and TRBJ1-2, with TRBD1 matching 12 bases. The CDR3 is made up of 19 amino acids. The germline gives CDR1 WSHSY, CDR2 SAAADI. The V and J ends lost 1 base and 0 bases, in that order; junction bases with no gene match: 9. CDR3 coding DNA: TGCGCCAGCAGTGAGTTTGGGACAGGGGGCGCAATGGCTAACTATGGCTACACCTTC. Translation gives CASSEFGTGGAMANYGYTF.

The chain's CDR3 is CASSLFEGPGRPDTQYF. In DNA form, the CDR3 reads TGTGCCAGCTCACTTTTTGAGGGGCCGGGTCGGCCAGATACGCAGTATTTT. This chain joins TRBV18 and TRBJ2-3; either TRBD1 or TRBD2 may fit D (5 bases each). The germline CDR1 and CDR2 sequences are KGHSH and LQKENI. The CDR3 loop spans 17 amino acids. V dropped 4 bases and J dropped 4 bases, with 21 bases sitting between them.

The J gene is TRBJ2-4, the V gene TRBV7-2, with 13 bases fitting TRBD2. Germline CDR1 and CDR2: SGHTA and FQGNSA. The CDR3 spans 17 residues. V lost 4 bases, J lost 4 bases, and 7 bases stayed unmatched. CDR3 loop: CASSSRLAGGRKNIQYF. For the CDR3, the DNA is TGTGCCAGCAGCTCCAGACTAGCGGGAGGACGAAAAAACATTCAGTACTTC.

V usage is TRBV23-1 and J usage is TRBJ2-7; the D gene is possibly TRBD1 (6 bases). TRBV23-1 is an ORF, and what it does is uncertain. The ends were cut back, 8 bases at V and 0 bases at J, with 17 bases in the middle. The CDR3 is 15 residues long. The CDR3 DNA sequence: TGCGCCAGCCCTGTCGGACAGTCCTCCTCCTACGAGCAGTACTTC. Protein product: CASPVGQSSSYEQYF.

The chain employs TRBV6-5 and TRBJ2-2; 7 bases align to TRBD1. V lost 5 bases and J lost 5; bases outside the gene matches: 8. CDR1 is MNHEY, CDR2 SVGAGI, per germline. The CDR3 loop spans 15 amino acids. Here the CDR3 DNA reads TGTGCCAGCAGTCTCAGACAGGGTTGGACCGGGGAGCTGTTTTTT. Amino acid sequence: CASSLRQGWTGELFF.

The J gene is TRBJ2-2, the V gene TRBV18, with D unclear. The CDR3 loop spans 12 amino acids. V was pared by 3 bases and J by 6 bases, with 5 bases between. Germline V gene data show CDR1 as KGHSH and CDR2 as LQKENI. As DNA, the CDR3 is TGTGCCAGCTCACCTTCGTCCGGGGAGCTGTTTTTT. Amino acid sequence: CASSPSSGELFF.

The chain is built from TRBV27 and TRBJ1-3; no firm D call. The CDR3 totals 17 residues. Germline V gene lookup returns CDR1 MNHEY and CDR2 SMNVEV (reference sequence). The V end lost 6 bases, the J end lost 0 bases, and 18 bases lay between the germline ends. The CDR3 reads CASSPGLGPGSGNTIYF. In DNA, the CDR3 is TGTGCCAGCAGCCCCGGGCTAGGACCGGGCTCTGGAAACACCATATATTTT.